The 5 T cell receptor beta chains below were found in one sample sequenced in a study of cytomegalovirus exposure and HLA in healthy donors. Amplification used 60 Vbeta primers and 13 Jbeta primers. Profiled with immunoSEQ multiplex PCR; TCRdb holds only in-frame clones, not every one. The table has over 150,000 clones, approximately 85% seen once; the top ten hold 6.5%. The sequenced sample consisted of PBMCs. Every receptor here comes from a woman between 50 and 59 years old in good health and CMV-seropositive.

This chain links TRBV29-1 with TRBJ1-1; D is undetermined. There are 13 residues in the CDR3. Trimming pared 5 bases from V and 1 base from J, leaving 11 bases between. Looked up from germline, CDR1 is SQVTM and CDR2 is ANQGSEA. CDR3 nucleotides: TGCAGCGTTCGAGGGAGAGGGAACACTGAAGCTTTCTTT. This translates into CSVRGRGNTEAFF.

The chain couples TRBV19 to TRBJ1-1; 11 bases align to TRBD1. The CDR3 is made up of 15 amino acids. V shed 11 bases, J shed 6 bases, and the junction held 14 bases outside the gene matches. The germline gives CDR1 LNHDA, CDR2 SQIVND (reference sequence). CDR3: CAVATGQGANSEAFF. Written as DNA, the CDR3 is TGTGCCGTCGCGACCGGACAGGGGGCTAACTCTGAAGCTTTCTTT.

The chain uses TRBV15 and TRBJ2-2; tentative D call: TRBD1 (6 bases). V lost 2 bases, J lost 5 bases, and 9 bases lay in between. This CDR3 region has 14 residues. Germline V gene data show CDR1 as LNHNV and CDR2 as YYDKDF (reference sequence). Written as DNA, the CDR3 is TGTGCCACCAGCAGAAAGCAGGGGACCGGGGAGCTGTTTTTT. This encodes CATSRKQGTGELFF.

The V call is TRBV4-1, the J call TRBJ1-1; TRBD1 might be the D (6 bases). The V end was cut by 0 bases, the J end by 5 bases, with 16 bases between. CDR1 is MGHRA, CDR2 YSYEKL, per germline. The CDR3 is 16 residues long. Here the CDR3 reads CASSQDMAGVYTEAFF. Here the CDR3 DNA reads TGCGCCAGCAGCCAAGATATGGCAGGGGTATATACTGAAGCTTTCTTT.

This clone was observed a handful of times. The CDR3 reads CSVETGEGTDTQYF. The CDR3 region has the DNA TGCAGCGTTGAAACCGGGGAGGGGACAGATACGCAGTATTTT. The chain recombines TRBV29-1 with TRBJ2-3, with 7 bases matching TRBD2. Trimming cost V 2 bases and J 3 bases; bases outside gene matches: 5. The CDR3 is 14 residues long. Germline V gives CDR1 SQVTM, CDR2 ANQGSEA.